The source of this TCR beta chain is a study of blood T cell repertoires in COVID-19. Turning to the study itself: The samples span acute and convalescent COVID-19 from the United States, Italy and Spain. Sources were T cells, B-cell-depleted T cells, or PBMCs; the material itself was cDNA or gDNA.

Seattle patient enrollment occurred during active infection, with longitudinal follow-up thereafter. Sequenced by immunoSEQ multiplex PCR; TCRdb stores in-frame clones only, minus some. The sample consists of 200,000 to 250,000 clones, 92% of them appearing once. Germline lookup yields CDR1 SGHKS and CDR2 YYEKEE (reference sequence). CDR3 length: 16 amino acids. The ends were cut back, 4 bases at V and 7 bases at J, with 24 bases in the middle. This clonotype originated in a man aged 30 to 45 with COVID-19, enrolled during active disease. Sequencing input: peripheral blood. The rearrangement uses TRBV5-5 and TRBJ2-7; maybe TRBD1 (6 bases). CDR3 coding DNA: TGTGCCAGCAGCCGTACTGCCGGACAGATCTCGGGGGAGCAGTACTTC. Translation: CASSRTAGQISGEQYF.